The T cell receptor beta chain described here comes from a study of blood T cell repertoires in COVID-19. As for the study in general: Both acute and convalescent COVID-19 samples were obtained from the United States, Italy and Spain. Sources were T cells, B-cell-depleted T cells, or PBMCs; the material itself was cDNA or gDNA.

This clone was observed a single time. Original processing notes: Nucleated cell counts were estimated from reference gene primer amplification. Libraries were prepared by immunoSEQ multiplex PCR; TCRdb keeps only in-frame clonotypes and omits some of them. V, J and clone size are those of that table, while D and trimming were read from the DNA. The table shows roughly 38,000 clones, with approximately 86% occurring only once. Germline-derived CDR1 and CDR2 are SGHTA and FQGNSA. CDR3 length: 14 residues. The V gene lost 5 bases and the J gene lost 4 bases, with 14 bases spanning the gap. The sequenced sample consisted of peripheral blood. This sequence was found in a human donor in a cohort sampled during active COVID-19. This sequence joins TRBV7-2 and TRBJ2-5; D unclear. In DNA, the CDR3 is TGTGCCAGCAGCGTCCGGTTTTATGGAGAGACCCAGTACTTC. Its protein is CASSVRFYGETQYF.